This record looks at one T cell receptor (beta chain) sequence and its context. Antigen: not known. CDR1 is SGDLS and CDR2 is YYNGEE in the germline V gene. This CDR3 comprises 13 residues. The V gene lost 0 bases and the J gene lost 5 bases, with 7 bases spanning the gap. Constant-region reverse primers amplified full-length variable regions, followed by semi-nested Nested Universal Primer A PCR. TCRdb reanalysed the 5' RACE reads using MiXCR and keeps one entry per CDR3 protein. The sample includes under 60,000 distinct CDR3 sequences, 25% to 30% seen only once; the top ten take about 2%. Whole-study results and caveats: Greatest tumor Treg TCR overlap was with tumor naive CD4+ cells. The larger-cohort validation was restricted to a single TCR beta V-J rearrangement rather than whole repertoires.

The material sequenced was naive CD4+ T cells sorted from blood. Subset here: naive CD4+ T cells, CD4+CD45RA+CD25-. The chain combines TRBV9 with TRBJ2-3; D unresolved. The sequence came from a female donor with breast cancer. DNA for the CDR3: TGTGCCAGCAGCGTAGGGGGTGAAGATACGCAGTATTTT. Encoded protein: CASSVGGEDTQYF.